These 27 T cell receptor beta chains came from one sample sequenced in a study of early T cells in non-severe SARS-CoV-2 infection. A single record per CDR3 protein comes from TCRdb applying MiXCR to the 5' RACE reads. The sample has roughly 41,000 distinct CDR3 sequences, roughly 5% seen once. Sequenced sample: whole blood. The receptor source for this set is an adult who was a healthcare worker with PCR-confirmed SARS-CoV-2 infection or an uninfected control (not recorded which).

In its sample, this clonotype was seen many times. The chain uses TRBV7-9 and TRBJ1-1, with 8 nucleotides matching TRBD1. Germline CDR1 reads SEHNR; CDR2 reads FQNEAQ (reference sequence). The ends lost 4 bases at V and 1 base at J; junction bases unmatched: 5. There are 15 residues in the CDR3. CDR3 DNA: TGTGCCAGCAGCTCTAGAGGACAGGGGAACACTGAAGCTTTCTTT. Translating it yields CASSSRGQGNTEAFF. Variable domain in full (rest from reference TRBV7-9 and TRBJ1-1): DTGVSQNPRHKITKRGQNVTFRCDPISEHNRLYWYRQTLGQGPEFLTYFQNEAQLEKSRLLSDRFSAERPKGSFSTLEIQRTEQGDSAMYLCASSSRGQGNTEAFFGQGTRLTVV.

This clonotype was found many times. The CDR3 DNA follows: TGTGCCAGCAGCCTAACACCTGCGGGGGGGCAGAATGAGCAGTTCTTC. As protein: CASSLTPAGGQNEQFF. V is TRBV7-2 and J is TRBJ2-1; 9 bases line up with TRBD2. Germline CDR1 reads SGHTA; CDR2 reads FQGNSA. The CDR3 is made up of 16 amino acids. The J segment lost 7 bases and the V segment lost 5 bases, leaving 12 bases of the junction unmatched.

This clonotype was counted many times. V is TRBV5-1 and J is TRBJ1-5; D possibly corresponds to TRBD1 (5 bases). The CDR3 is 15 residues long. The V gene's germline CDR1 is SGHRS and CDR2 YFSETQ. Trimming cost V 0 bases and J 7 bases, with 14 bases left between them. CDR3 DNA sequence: TGCGCCAGCAGCTTGGATGGGGCAGCGAACCAGCCCCAGCATTTT. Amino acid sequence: CASSLDGAANQPQHF.

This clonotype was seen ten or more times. CDR3 sequence (DNA): TGTGCCAGCAGCTTGGGACCCGGACTAGCGGAAGAGACCCAGTACTTC. This translates into CASSLGPGLAEETQYF. J is TRBJ2-5 and V is TRBV7-3; the match to TRBD2 covers 10 bases. Unmatched junction bases numbered 7, after V lost 3 bases and J lost 3 bases. Germline-derived CDR1 and CDR2 are SGHTA and FQGTGA. This CDR3 is 16 amino acids long.

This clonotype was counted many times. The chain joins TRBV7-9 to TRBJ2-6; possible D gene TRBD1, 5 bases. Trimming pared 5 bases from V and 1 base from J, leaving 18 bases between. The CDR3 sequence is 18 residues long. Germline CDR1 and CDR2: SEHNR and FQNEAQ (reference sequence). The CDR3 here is CASSPRQKPSSGANVLTF. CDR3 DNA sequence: TGTGCCAGCAGCCCCCGACAGAAACCTTCTTCTGGGGCCAACGTCCTGACTTTC.

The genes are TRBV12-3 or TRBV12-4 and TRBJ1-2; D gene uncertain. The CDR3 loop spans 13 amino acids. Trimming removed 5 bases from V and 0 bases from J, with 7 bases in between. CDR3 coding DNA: TGTGCCAGCAGTCGGGGAACTAACTATGGCTACACCTTC. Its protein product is CASSRGTNYGYTF.

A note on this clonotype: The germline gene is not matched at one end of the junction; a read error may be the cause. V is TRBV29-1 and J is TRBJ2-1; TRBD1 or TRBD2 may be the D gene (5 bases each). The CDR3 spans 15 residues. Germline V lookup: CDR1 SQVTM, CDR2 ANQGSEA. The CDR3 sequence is CSDKAGTFSCNEQFF. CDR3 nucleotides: TGCAGCGACAAGGCCGGGACCTTCTCCTGCAATGAGCAGTTCTTC.

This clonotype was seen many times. CDR3 residues: CASSPKLGGYEGGYTF. CDR3 in DNA: TGTGCCAGCTCACCAAAACTCGGGGGATACGAGGGTGGCTACACCTTC. This chain joins TRBV18 and TRBJ1-2; tentatively, D is TRBD1 (5 bases). Germline-derived CDR1 and CDR2 are KGHSH and LQKENI. The CDR3 runs 16 residues. Between the trimmed V and J ends, which lost 2 bases and 7 bases, there was a span of 20 bases.

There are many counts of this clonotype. The CDR3 is CASKGWGNEQFF. Written as DNA, the CDR3 is TGTGCCAGCAAAGGCTGGGGCAATGAGCAGTTCTTC. This chain links TRBV2 with TRBJ2-1; D unclear. Germline V lookup: CDR1 SNHLY, CDR2 FYNNEI. This CDR3 is built from 12 residues. V was trimmed by 7 bases and J by 6 bases, leaving 10 bases between them.

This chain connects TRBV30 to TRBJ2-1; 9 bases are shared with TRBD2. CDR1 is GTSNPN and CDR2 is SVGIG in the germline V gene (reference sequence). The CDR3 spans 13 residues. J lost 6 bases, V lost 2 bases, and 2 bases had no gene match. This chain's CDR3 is CAWSSGGLNEQFF. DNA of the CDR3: TGTGCCTGGAGTAGCGGGGGGCTCAATGAGCAGTTCTTC.

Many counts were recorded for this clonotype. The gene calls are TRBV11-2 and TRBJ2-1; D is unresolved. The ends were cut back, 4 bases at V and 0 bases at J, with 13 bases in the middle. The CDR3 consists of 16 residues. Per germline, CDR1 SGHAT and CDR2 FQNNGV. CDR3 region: CASSSMAPSSYNEQFF. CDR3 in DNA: TGTGCCAGCAGCTCCATGGCGCCAAGCTCCTACAATGAGCAGTTCTTC.

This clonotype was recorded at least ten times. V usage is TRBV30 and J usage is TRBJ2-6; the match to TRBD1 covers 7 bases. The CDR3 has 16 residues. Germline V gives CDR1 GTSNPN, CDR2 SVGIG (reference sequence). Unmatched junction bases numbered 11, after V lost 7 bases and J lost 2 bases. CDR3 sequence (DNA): TGTGCCTTCCTACTAGGGGGCAGACCTGGGGCCAACGTCCTGACTTTC. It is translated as CAFLLGGRPGANVLTF.

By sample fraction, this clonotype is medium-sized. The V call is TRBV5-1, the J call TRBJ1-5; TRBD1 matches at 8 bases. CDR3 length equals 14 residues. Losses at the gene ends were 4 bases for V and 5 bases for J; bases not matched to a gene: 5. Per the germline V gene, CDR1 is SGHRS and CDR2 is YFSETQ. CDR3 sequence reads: CASSAQGGDQPQHF. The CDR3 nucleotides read TGCGCCAGCAGCGCACAGGGGGGTGATCAGCCCCAGCATTTT.

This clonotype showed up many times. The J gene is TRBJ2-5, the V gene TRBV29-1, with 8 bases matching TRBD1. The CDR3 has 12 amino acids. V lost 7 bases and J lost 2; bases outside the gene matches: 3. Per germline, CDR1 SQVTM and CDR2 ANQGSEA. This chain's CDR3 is CSAGQEQETQYF. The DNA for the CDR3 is TGCAGCGCGGGACAGGAACAAGAGACCCAGTACTTC.

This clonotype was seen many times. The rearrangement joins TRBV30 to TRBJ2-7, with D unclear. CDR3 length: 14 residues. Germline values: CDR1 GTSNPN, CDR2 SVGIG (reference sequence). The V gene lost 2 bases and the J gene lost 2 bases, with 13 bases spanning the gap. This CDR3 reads CAWSIARRAYEQYF. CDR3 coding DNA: TGTGCCTGGAGTATTGCCAGGCGAGCCTACGAGCAGTACTTC. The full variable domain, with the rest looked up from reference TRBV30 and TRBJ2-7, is SQTIHQWPATLVQPVGSPLSLECTVEGTSNPNLYWYRQAAGRGLQLLFYSVGIGQISSEVPQNLSASRPQDRQFILSSKKLLLSDSGFYLCAWSIARRAYEQYFGPGTRLTVT.

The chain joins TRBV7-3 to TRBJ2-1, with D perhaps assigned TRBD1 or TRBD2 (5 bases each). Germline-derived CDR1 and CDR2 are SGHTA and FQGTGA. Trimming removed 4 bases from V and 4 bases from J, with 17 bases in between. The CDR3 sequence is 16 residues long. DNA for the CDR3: TGTGCCAGCAGCTCCTCCGGGACCAGTGGGTACAATGAGCAGTTCTTC. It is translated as CASSSSGTSGYNEQFF.

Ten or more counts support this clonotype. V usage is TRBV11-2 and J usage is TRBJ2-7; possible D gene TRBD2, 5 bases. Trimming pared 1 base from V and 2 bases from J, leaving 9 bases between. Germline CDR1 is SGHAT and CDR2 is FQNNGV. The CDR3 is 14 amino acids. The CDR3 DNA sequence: TGTGCCAGCAGCTTAGGAGGGAATACCTACGAGCAGTACTTC. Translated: CASSLGGNTYEQYF.

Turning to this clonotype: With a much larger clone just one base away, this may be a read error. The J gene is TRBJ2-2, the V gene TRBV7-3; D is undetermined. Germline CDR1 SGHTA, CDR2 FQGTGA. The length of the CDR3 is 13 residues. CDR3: CVSSFDLTGELFF. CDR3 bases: TGTGTCAGCAGCTTCGATCTCACCGGGGAGCTGTTTTTT.

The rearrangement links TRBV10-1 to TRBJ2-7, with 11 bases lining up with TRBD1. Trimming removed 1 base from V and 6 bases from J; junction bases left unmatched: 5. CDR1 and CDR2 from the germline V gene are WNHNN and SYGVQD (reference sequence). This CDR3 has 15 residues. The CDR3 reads CASSEFGTGGREQYF. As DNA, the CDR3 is TGCGCCAGCAGTGAGTTCGGGACAGGGGGACGCGAGCAGTACTTC.

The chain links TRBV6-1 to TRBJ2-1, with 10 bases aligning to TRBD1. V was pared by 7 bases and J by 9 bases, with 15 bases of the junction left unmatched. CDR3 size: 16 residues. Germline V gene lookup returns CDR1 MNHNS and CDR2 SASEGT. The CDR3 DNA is TGTGCCAGCACTAGACACCGGGACAGGGGTGTGAGTGAGCAGTTCTTC. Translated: CASTRHRDRGVSEQFF.

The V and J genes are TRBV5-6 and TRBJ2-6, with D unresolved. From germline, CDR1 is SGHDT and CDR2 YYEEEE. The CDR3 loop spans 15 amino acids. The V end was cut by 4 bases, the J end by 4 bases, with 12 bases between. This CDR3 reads CASSVRPVGANVLTF. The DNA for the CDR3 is TGTGCCAGCAGCGTGAGACCGGTAGGGGCCAACGTCCTGACTTTC.

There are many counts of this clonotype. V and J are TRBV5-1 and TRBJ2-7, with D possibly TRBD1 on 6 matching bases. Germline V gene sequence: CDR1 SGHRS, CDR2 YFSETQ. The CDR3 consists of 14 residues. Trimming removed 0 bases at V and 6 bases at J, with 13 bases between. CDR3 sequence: CASSLDFSGAEQYF. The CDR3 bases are TGCGCCAGCAGCTTGGATTTTTCAGGGGCCGAGCAGTACTTC.

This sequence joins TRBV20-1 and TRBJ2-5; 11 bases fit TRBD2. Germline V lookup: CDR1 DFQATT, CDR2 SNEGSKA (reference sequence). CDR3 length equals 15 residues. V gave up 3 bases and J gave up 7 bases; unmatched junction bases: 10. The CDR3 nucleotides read TGCAGTGCTAGTAGTAGCGGGGGGGCCCTCGTGACCCAGTACTTC. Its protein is CSASSSGGALVTQYF.

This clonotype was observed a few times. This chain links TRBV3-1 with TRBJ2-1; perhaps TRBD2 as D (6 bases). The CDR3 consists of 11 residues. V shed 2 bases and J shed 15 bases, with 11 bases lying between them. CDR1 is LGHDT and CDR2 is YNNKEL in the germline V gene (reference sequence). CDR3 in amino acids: CASSQQGTWFF. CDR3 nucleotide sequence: TGTGCCAGCAGCCAACAAGGGACTTGGTTCTTC.

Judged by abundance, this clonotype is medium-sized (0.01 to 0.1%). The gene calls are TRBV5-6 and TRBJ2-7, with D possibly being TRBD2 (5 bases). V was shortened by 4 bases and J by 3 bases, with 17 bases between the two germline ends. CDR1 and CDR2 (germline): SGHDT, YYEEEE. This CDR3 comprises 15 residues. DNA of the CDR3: TGTGCCAGCAGCCCCGGGCCCTCGGGAAACTACGAGCAGTACTTC. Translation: CASSPGPSGNYEQYF.

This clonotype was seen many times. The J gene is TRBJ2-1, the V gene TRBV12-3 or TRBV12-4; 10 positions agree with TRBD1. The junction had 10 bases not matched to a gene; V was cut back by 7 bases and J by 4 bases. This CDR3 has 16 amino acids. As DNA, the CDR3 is TGTGCCAGCAATCCCTCCGGGACAGGGGTGTACAATGAGCAGTTCTTC. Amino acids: CASNPSGTGVYNEQFF.

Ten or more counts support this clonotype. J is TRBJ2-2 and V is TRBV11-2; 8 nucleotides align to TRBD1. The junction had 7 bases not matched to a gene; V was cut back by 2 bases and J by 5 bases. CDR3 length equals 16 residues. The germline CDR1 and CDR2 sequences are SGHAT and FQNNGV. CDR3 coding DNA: TGTGCCAGCAGCTTACACCAGGGGGCAGGTACCGGGGAGCTGTTTTTT. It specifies CASSLHQGAGTGELFF.